These 3 T cell receptor beta chains came from one sample sequenced in a study of yellow fever vaccine responses in identical twins. MiXCR was run by TCRdb on the RT-PCR reads, yielding one entry per CDR3 protein. The sample records some 35,000 distinct CDR3 sequences, about 61% being singletons. The specimen comprised T cells from blood (PBMCs), unsorted or a sorted subset (not recorded which), sampled before or after yellow fever vaccination (not recorded which). All receptors come from a woman aged 18 to 35 who received the yellow fever vaccine.

The gene calls are TRBV11-1 and TRBJ1-5, with D perhaps matching TRBD1 (5 bases). With 7 bases removed from V and 0 bases from J, the gap between germline ends came to 10 bases. In germline, CDR1 is SGHAT, CDR2 FQDESV (reference sequence). This CDR3 spans 14 amino acids. CDR3 DNA: TGTGCCAGCAAGGGGAAGGATAGCAATCAGCCCCAGCATTTT. The encoded protein is CASKGKDSNQPQHF. The whole variable domain, filled in from reference TRBV11-1 and TRBJ1-5, reads EAEVAQSPRYKITEKSQAVAFWCDPISGHATLYWYRQILGQGPELLVQFQDESVVDDSQLPKDRFSAERLKGVDSTLKIQPAELGDSAMYLCASKGKDSNQPQHFGDGTRLSIL.

The chain is built from TRBV12-3 or TRBV12-4 and TRBJ2-1; D remains ambiguous. Deletions cut 3 bases from V and 7 bases from J, with 4 bases between. CDR3 length: 11 residues. The CDR3 sequence is CASSFMNEQFF. In DNA form, the CDR3 reads TGTGCCAGCAGTTTTATGAATGAGCAGTTCTTC.

This chain joins TRBV6-5 and TRBJ1-1; D remains unclear. This CDR3 spans 14 amino acids. V was cut by 0 bases and J by 5 bases, with 10 bases left in between. CDR1 is MNHEY and CDR2 is SVGAGI in the germline V gene. The CDR3 DNA reads TGTGCCAGCAGTTACTCGTGGGGTGGAACTGAAGCTTTCTTT. Amino acid sequence: CASSYSWGGTEAFF.